This entry is about one T cell receptor (beta chain). Per the original methods: Amplification of reference gene primers provided the estimated nucleated cell counts. Clones were read by immunoSEQ multiplex PCR, and TCRdb kept only the in-frame ones, dropping some. The V and J calls and clone size come from that table; D and trimming were worked out from the DNA. The sample lists some 130,000 clones, 65% to 90% occurring once. This specimen comes from a study of blood T cell repertoires in COVID-19. Study as a whole: Sites across the United States, Italy and Spain contributed samples from acute and convalescent COVID-19. From T cells, B-cell-depleted T cells, or PBMCs came the material, which was cDNA or gDNA.

Germline CDR1 is MNHEY and CDR2 is SVGEGT. V was trimmed by 0 bases and J by 3 bases, leaving 15 bases between them. The CDR3 consists of 17 residues. Input material: peripheral blood. The rearrangement joins TRBV6-2 or TRBV6-3 to TRBJ1-5; a weak D match, TRBD1 (6 bases). The source of this sequence is a man aged 80 or over with acute or convalescent COVID-19. The CDR3 region has the DNA TGTGCCAGCAGTTACTCCAGGGGCGCGTGGAACAATCAGCCCCAGCATTTT. As protein: CASSYSRGAWNNQPQHF.